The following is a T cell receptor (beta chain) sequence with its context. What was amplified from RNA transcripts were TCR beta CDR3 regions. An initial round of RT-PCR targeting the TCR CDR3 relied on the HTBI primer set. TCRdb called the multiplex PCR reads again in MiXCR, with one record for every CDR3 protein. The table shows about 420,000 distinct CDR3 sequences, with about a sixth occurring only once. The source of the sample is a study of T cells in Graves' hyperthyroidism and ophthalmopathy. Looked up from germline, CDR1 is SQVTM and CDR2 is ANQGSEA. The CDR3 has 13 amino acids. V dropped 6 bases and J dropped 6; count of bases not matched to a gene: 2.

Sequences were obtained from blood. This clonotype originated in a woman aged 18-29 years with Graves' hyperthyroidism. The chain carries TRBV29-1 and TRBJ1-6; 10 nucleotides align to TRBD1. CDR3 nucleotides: TGCAGCGTGGGGACAGGGGTTAATTCACCCCTCCACTTT. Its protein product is CSVGTGVNSPLHF. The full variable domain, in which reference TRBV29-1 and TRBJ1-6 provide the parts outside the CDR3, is SAVISQKPSRDICQRGTSLTIQCQVDSQVTMMFWYRQQPGQSLTLIATANQGSEATYESGFVIDKFPISRPNLTFSTLTVSNMSPEDSSIYLCSVGTGVNSPLHFGNGTRLTVT.